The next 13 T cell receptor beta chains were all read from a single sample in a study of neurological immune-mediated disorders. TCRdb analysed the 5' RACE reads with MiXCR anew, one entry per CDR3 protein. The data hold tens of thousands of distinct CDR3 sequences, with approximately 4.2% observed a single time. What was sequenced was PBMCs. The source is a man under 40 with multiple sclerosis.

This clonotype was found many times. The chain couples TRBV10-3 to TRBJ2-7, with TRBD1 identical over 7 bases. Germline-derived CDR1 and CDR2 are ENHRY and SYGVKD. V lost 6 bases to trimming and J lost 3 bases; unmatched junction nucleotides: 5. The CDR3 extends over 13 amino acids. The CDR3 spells CAIRRGTDYEQYF. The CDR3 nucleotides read TGTGCCATCAGAAGAGGGACAGACTACGAGCAGTACTTC.

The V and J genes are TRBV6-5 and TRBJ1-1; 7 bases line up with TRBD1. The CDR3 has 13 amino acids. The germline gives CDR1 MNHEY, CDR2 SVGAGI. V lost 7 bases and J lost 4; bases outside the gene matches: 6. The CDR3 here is CASTPGGVTEAFF. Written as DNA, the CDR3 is TGTGCCAGCACCCCAGGGGGGGTCACTGAAGCTTTCTTT.

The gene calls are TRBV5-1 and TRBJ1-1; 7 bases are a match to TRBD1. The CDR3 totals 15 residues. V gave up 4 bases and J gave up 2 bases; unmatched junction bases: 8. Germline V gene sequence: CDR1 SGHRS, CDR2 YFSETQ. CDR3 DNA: TGCGCCAGCAGCACCCGGACAGGACCTAACACTGAAGCTTTCTTT. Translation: CASSTRTGPNTEAFF.

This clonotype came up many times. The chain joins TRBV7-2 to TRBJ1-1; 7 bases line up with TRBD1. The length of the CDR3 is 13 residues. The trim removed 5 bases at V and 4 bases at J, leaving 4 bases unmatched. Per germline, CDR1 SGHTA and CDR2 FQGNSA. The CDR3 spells CASSRPGGTEAFF. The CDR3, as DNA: TGTGCCAGCAGCCGGCCAGGGGGCACTGAAGCTTTCTTT.

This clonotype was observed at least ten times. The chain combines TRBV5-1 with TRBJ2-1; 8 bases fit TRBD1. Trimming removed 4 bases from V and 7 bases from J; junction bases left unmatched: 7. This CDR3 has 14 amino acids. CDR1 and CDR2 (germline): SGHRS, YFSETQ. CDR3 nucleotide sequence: TGCGCCAGCAGCACCGGGACAGGTAGAAATGAGCAGTTCTTC. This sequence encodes CASSTGTGRNEQFF. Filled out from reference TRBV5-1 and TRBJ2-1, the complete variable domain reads KAGVTQTPRYLIKTRGQQVTLSCSPISGHRSVSWYQQTPGQGLQFLFEYFSETQRNKGNFPGRFSGRQFSNSRSEMNVSTLELGDSALYLCASSTGTGRNEQFFGPGTRLTVL.

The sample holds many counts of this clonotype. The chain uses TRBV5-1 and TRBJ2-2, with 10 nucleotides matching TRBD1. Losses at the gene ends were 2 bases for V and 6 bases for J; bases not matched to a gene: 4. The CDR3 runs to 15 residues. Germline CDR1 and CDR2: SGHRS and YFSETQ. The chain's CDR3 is CASSFATGGSGELFF. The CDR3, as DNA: TGCGCCAGCAGCTTCGCGACAGGGGGCTCCGGGGAGCTGTTTTTT. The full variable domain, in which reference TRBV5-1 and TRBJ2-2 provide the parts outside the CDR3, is KAGVTQTPRYLIKTRGQQVTLSCSPISGHRSVSWYQQTPGQGLQFLFEYFSETQRNKGNFPGRFSGRQFSNSRSEMNVSTLELGDSALYLCASSFATGGSGELFFGEGSRLTVL.

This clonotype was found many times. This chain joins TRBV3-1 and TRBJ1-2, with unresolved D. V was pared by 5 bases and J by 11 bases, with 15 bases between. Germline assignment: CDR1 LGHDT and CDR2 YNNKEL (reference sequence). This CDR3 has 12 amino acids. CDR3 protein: CASSLGNFLYTF. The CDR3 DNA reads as TGTGCCAGCAGCTTAGGGAACTTCCTATACACCTTC.

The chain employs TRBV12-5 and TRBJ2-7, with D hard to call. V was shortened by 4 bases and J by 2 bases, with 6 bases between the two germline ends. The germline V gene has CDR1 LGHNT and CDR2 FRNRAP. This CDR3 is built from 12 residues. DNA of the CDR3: TGTGCTAGTGGTTCCCAGCCCTACGAGCAGTACTTC. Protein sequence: CASGSQPYEQYF.

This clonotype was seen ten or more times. The CDR3 spells CASSLEAVNTEAFF. The CDR3 DNA is TGCGCCAGCAGCTTGGAAGCGGTGAACACTGAAGCTTTCTTT. The chain couples TRBV5-1 to TRBJ1-1, with D unclear. Germline lookup yields CDR1 SGHRS and CDR2 YFSETQ. CDR3 length: 14 amino acids. Trimming stripped 0 bases from V and 0 bases from J, with 6 bases between.

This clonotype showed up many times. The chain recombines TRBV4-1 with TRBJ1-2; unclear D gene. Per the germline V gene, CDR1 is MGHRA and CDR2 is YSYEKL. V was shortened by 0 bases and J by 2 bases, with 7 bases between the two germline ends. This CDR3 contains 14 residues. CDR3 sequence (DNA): TGCGCCAGCAGCCAAGACCGGAGGAACTATGGCTACACCTTC. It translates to CASSQDRRNYGYTF.

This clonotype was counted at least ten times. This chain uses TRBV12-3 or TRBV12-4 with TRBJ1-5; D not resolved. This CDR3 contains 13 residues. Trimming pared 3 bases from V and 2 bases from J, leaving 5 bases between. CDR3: CASSFQGNQPQHF. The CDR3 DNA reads TGTGCCAGCAGTTTCCAGGGCAATCAGCCCCAGCATTTT.

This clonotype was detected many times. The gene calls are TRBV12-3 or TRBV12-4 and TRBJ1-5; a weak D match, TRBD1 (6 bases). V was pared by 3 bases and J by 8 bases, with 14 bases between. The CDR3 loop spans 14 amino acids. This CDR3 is CASSLGGAREPQHF. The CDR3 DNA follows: TGTGCCAGCAGTTTGGGGGGGGCGCGAGAGCCCCAGCATTTT.

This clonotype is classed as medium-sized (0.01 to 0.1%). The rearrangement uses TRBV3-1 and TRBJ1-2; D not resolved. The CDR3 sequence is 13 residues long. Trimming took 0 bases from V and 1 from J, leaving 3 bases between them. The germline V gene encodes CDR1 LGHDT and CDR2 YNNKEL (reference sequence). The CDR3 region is CASSQDHNYGYTF. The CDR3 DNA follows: TGTGCCAGCAGCCAAGATCATAACTATGGCTACACCTTC.